The rows below give T cell receptor beta chains drawn from one sample of a study of blood T cell repertoires in COVID-19. Profiling relied on immunoSEQ multiplex PCR, and the TCRdb table lists in-frame clones only, not all of them. The sample includes approximately 260,000 clones, over 75% of them seen just once. What was sequenced was peripheral blood. The receptors come from a woman in her 40s who had recovered from COVID-19. Both conserved end residues are part of each CDR3. Fields, in order: J gene, V gene, CDR3 protein.

TRBJ2-7,TRBV30,CAWSGVLSPIYEQYF
TRBJ1-5,TRBV19,CASSIDRGDKGTQPQHF
TRBJ1-3,TRBV19,CASTHRGGNTIYF
TRBJ2-3,TRBV5-1,CASREDRPSTDTQYF
TRBJ2-7,TRBV5-1,CASSPDRGGSYEQYF
TRBJ2-7,TRBV29-1,CSVGERQGFEQYF
TRBJ1-2,TRBV5-1,CASSLWAGGADGYTF
TRBJ1-2,TRBV28,CASRVGASNGYTF
TRBJ2-2,TRBV7-8,CASSSLFFRGSPTGELFF
TRBJ2-3,TRBV7-3,CASSDTGGYGTDTQYF
TRBJ2-7,TRBV11-2,CASSSRTSGNYEQYF
TRBJ2-4,TRBV21-1,CASSSHGVYF
TRBJ2-5,TRBV5-5,CASSFPGLQETQYF
TRBJ1-2,TRBV28,CASSQRAGYTF
TRBJ2-2,TRBV10-3,CAIRRTGTDTGELFF
TRBJ2-3,TRBV10-3,CAISEIGRGSDTQYF
TRBJ1-6,TRBV27,CASTLGGAHSPLHF
TRBJ2-7,TRBV23-1,CASSPGQGAREQYF
TRBJ2-7,TRBV20-1,CSASLAGDLYEQYF
TRBJ1-2,TRBV19,CASSAGGSYTF
TRBJ1-3,TRBV5-6,CASSLSGGGNTIYF
TRBJ2-2,TRBV4-3,CASSKNLPGTAPTGELFF
TRBJ2-5,TRBV28,CASSHTSVQETQYF
TRBJ2-5,TRBV12-3/TRBV12-4,CASSLKETQYF
TRBJ2-7,TRBV19,CASSIAGSGRSYEQYF
TRBJ1-3,TRBV18,CASSIQGSSGNTIYF
TRBJ1-5,TRBV30,CAWSVQGAGSNQPQHF
TRBJ2-3,TRBV5-1,CASSPQGHHTDTQYF
TRBJ2-5,TRBV18,CASSPQGQQETQYF
TRBJ2-6,TRBV6-5,CASRTDRAGANVLTF
TRBJ2-3,TRBV27,CASSSPGAGVDTQYF
TRBJ2-2,TRBV5-1,CASSLAAESGGITGELFF
TRBJ2-1,TRBV11-3,CASSFPPGQLNEQFF
TRBJ1-4,TRBV5-5,CASSLTGGHEKLFF
TRBJ2-2,TRBV11-2,CASSLTNTGELFF
TRBJ1-5,TRBV2,CASRSSGTGVLSNQPQHF
TRBJ2-7,TRBV27,CASSPSTGESSYEQYF
TRBJ1-2,TRBV5-4,CASSLGGTGVLSGYTF
TRBJ2-7,TRBV28,CASSLFGGGSFSYEQYF
TRBJ1-2,TRBV18,CASSPEATADGYTF
TRBJ2-5,TRBV2,CASSDGRGKGTQYF
TRBJ1-2,TRBV19,CASSITGSGYTF
TRBJ1-6,TRBV6-5,CASSYRPGNSPLHF
TRBJ2-1,TRBV28,CASSTTSGDRDEQFF
TRBJ1-1,TRBV5-1,CASSLTTGQMNTEAFF
TRBJ2-7,TRBV6-2/TRBV6-3,CASSRGYEQYF
TRBJ2-4,TRBV7-9,CASSSGTDAIQYF
TRBJ2-3,TRBV19,CASSTGLAGGLQYSDTQYF
TRBJ2-7,TRBV5-1,CASRPGAGGLYEQYF
TRBJ2-1,TRBV3-1/TRBV3-2,CASSPPGLGAEQFF
TRBJ2-7,TRBV6-5,CASLRGTSYEQYF
TRBJ2-7,TRBV27,CASSLTGVATYEQYF
TRBJ2-2,TRBV19,CASRVDLGVNTGELFF